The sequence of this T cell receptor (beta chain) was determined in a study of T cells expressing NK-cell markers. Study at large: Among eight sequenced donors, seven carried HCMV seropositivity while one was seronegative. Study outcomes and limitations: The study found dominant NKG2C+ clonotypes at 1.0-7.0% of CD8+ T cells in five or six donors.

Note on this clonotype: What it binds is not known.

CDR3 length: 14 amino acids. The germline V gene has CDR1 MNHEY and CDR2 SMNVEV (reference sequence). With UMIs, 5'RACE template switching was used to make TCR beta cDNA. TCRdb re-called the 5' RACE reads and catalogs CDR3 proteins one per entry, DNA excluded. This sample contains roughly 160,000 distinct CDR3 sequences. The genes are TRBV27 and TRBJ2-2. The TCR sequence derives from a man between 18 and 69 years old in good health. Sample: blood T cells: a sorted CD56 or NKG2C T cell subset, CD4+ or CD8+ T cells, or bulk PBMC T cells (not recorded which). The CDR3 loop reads CASSPITNTGELFF.